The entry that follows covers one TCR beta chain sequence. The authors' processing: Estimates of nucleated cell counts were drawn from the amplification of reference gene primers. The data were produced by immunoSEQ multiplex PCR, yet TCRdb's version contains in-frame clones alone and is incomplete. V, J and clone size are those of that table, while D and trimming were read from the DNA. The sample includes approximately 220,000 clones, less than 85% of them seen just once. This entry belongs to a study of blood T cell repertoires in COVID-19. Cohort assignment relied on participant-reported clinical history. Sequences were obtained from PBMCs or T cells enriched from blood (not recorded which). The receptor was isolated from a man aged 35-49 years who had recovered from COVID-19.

CDR3 DNA: TGTGCCACCAGTGATGATATGCCGGGACTAGCGGGCGCGCGCAATGAGCAGTTCTTC. It encodes CATSDDMPGLAGARNEQFF. The chain carries TRBV24-1 and TRBJ2-1; 12 bases map to TRBD2. J gave up 6 bases and V 3 bases, and 14 bases lay outside the gene matches. Germline values: CDR1 KGHDR, CDR2 SFDVKD. CDR3 length equals 19 residues.